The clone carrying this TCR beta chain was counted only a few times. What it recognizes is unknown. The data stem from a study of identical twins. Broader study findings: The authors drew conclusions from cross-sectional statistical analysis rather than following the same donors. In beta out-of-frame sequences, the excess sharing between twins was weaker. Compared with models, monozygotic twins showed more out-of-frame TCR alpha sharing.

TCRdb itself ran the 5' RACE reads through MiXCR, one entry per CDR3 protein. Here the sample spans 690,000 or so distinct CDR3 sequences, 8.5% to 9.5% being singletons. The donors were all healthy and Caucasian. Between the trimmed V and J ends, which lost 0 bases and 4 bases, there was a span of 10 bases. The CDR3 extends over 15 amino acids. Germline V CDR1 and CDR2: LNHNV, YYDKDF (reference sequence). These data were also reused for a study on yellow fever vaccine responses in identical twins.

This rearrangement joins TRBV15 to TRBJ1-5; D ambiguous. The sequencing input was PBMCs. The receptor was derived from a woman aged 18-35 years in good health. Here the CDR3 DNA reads TGTGCCACCAGCAGAGATCGGGCAGCTAATCAGCCCCAGCATTTT. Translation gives CATSRDRAANQPQHF.